The present entry profiles one T cell receptor (beta chain) with its context. The data derive from a study of PD-1 and CTLA-4 blockade in melanoma. Libraries were prepared by immunoSEQ multiplex PCR; TCRdb keeps only in-frame clonotypes and omits some of them. The sample lists roughly 30,000 clones; under 95% were seen once. This CDR3 is 12 amino acids long. The V gene's germline CDR1 is MNHEY and CDR2 SVGAGI. Trimming stripped 8 bases from V and 5 bases from J, with 12 bases between. This clonotype was obtained from a human donor with melanoma. V gene TRBV6-5 combines with J gene TRBJ1-1, with D possibly being TRBD1 (5 bases). The input for sequencing was CD8+ T cells from peripheral blood, taken from a patient given anti-PD-1 treatment. As DNA, the CDR3 is TGTGCCAGCGGGACCGGCGGGACTGAAGCTTTCTTT. Translated: CASGTGGTEAFF.